This T cell receptor (beta chain) was sequenced for a study of CD8 T cells in ankylosing spondylitis. This clonotype was seen a few times. Its antigen is as yet unknown. Study results and limitations: There was reportedly significant enrichment of clones that were disease-linked in matched ankylosing spondylitis synovial fluid. Previously reported in reactive arthritis synovial fluid and blood were some of the motif variants. It appeared that ankylosing spondylitis blood was characterized by a TCR beta motif of roughly 8 highly homologous variants.

Trimming left V 2 bases short and J 6 bases short, with 14 bases between. Germline V lookup: CDR1 DFQATT, CDR2 SNEGSKA (reference sequence). The CDR3 is 14 residues long. The authors made TCR beta libraries by quantitative 5'-RACE with molecular barcodes. TCRdb reanalysed the 5' RACE reads using MiXCR and keeps one entry per CDR3 protein. The sample includes around 150,000 distinct CDR3 sequences, approximately 7.4% of them seen just once. The chain employs TRBV20-1 and TRBJ2-1, with TRBD2 as a possible D gene (6 bases). The specimen was blood, either unsorted or a sorted T cell fraction (not recorded which). This clonotype was sampled from a female donor with ankylosing spondylitis or in good health (not recorded which). The CDR3 spells CSARPPSVTNEQFF. For the CDR3, the DNA is TGCAGTGCTAGACCGCCTAGCGTCACCAATGAGCAGTTCTTC.